What follows is one T cell receptor beta chain and its context. Its matching antigen is unknown. The record originates from a study of T cell responses to AZD1222 COVID-19 vaccine. Study observations and caveats: Unmutated regions of variants are reportedly targeted by nearly half of spike-specific TCRs. Increases in Spike-specific TCR breadth and depth were seen after two AZD1222 doses. Clonal diversity was possibly underestimated, and the donors were mostly white British, with more females. All repertoire sampling was performed exclusively after the peak T cell response.

The CDR3 extends over 17 amino acids. Profiling relied on immunoSEQ multiplex PCR, and the TCRdb table lists in-frame clones only, not all of them. The sample carries tens of thousands of clones, roughly nine tenths recorded once. The receptor was isolated from an adult in good health. The source material was peripheral blood, sampled on day 0 of AZD1222 vaccination. V and J are TRBV21-1 and TRBJ1-4; the tabulated D call, TRBD1, remains unverified against the DNA. TRBV21-1 is described as a pseudogene. CDR3 coding DNA: TGTGCCAGCAGCCATGGGGGCCACACCTCAACTAATGAAAAACTGTTTTTT. This encodes CASSHGGHTSTNEKLFF.